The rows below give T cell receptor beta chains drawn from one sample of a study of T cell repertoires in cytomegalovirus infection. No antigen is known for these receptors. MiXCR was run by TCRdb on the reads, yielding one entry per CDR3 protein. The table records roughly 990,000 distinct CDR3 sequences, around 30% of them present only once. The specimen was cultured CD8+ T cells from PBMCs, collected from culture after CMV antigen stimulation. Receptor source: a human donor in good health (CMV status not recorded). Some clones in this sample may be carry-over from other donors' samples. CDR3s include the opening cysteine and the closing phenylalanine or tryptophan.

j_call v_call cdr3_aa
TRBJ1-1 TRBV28 CASSIAREAEAFF
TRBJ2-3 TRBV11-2 CASSGGLSTDTQYF
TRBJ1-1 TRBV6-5 CASPYRDEAFF
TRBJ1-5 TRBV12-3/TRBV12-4 CASSTHGRDQPQHF
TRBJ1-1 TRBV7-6 CASRSLVGEIYTEAFF
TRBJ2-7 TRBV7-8 CASSLWTGVYEQYF
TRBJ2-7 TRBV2 CASSVTAGDRGHEQYF
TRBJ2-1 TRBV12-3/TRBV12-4 CASGVSGDISYNEQFF
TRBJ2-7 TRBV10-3 CAISDSEGVSSYEQYF
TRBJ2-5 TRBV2 CAGQGERETQYF
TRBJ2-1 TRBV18 CASSHPTGVNNEQFF
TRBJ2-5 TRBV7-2 CASSKRQRYVIERVEETQYF
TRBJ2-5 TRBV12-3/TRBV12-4 CASSFWLPGQQETQYF
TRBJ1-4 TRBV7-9 CASSFPGKNEKLFF
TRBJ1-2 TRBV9 CASSVAIRSPNYGYTF
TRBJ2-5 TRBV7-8 CASSYLYQETQYF
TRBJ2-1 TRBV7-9 CASSFRDRGLYNEQFF
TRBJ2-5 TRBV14 CASSQDLGGRTQYF
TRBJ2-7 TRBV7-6 CASSGRTANYEQYF
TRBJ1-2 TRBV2 CASRNRGLDGYTF
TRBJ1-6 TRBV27 CASTRSPLGSPLHF
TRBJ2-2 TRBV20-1 CSAPDRDTGELFF
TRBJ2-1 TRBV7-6 CASSQVGLYNEQFF
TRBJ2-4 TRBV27 CASSSSQRGGTDIQYF
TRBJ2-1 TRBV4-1 CASSQDTSYNEQFF
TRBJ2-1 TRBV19 CASSMPGQEYNEQFF
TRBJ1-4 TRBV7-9 CASSEGQQRGEKLFF
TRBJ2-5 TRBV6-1 CASSPSPREGTQYF
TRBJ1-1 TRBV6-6 CASSLTTGTEAFF
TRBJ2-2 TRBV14 CASGHVDSPSTGELFF
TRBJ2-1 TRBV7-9 CASSLVDTPRYNEQFF
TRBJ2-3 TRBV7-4 CASTLPRTESTDTQYF
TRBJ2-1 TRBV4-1 CASSQMEAGVGEQFF
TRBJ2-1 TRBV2 CASIPGLQGMNEQFF
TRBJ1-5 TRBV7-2 CASSPSGGSNQPQHF
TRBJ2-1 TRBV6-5 CASSYARGPNNEQFF
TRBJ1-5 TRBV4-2 CASSQETINQPQHF
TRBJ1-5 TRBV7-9 CASSSDRESGNQPQHF
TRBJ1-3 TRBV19 CASSPGTATDTIYF
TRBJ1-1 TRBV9 CASSAGAEAFF
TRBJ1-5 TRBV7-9 CASSFWTGALSDQPQHF
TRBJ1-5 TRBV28 CASSSQYSNQPQHF
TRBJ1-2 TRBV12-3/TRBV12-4 CATWTDLNYGYTF
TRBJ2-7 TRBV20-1 CSATGGGPYEQYF
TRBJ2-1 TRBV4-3 CASSQAPRGRGFHNEQFF
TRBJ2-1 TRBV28 CASSSTDLGANEQFF
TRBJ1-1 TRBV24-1 CATSDFDPGTENTEAFF
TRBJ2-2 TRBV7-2 CASSLAETGATGELFF
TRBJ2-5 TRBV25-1 CASSGLTQGARRETQYF